Each of the 27 T cell receptor beta chains below was sequenced from the same sample in a study of T cells expressing NK-cell markers (dated by TCRdb to 2019 to 2021). Library generation was performed with 5' RACE. The sequencer listed for this sample is Illumina HiSeq 2000. TCRdb reprocessed the reads and lists each CDR3 protein sequence as a single entry, with no DNA. The sample table on file contains 150,000 to 180,000 distinct CDR3 sequences. The ten largest clones add up to more than 35% of the sample. Source material: blood T cells: a sorted CD56 or NKG2C T cell subset, CD4+ or CD8+ T cells, or bulk PBMC T cells (not recorded which). Receptors originate from a woman between 50 and 59 years old in good health. Donor details come from another sample of the same person, matched by shared clones.

V usage is TRBV6-1 and J usage is TRBJ2-1; TCRdb outputs TRBD1, but without DNA this stays unchecked. The CDR3 consists of 13 residues. CDR1 and CDR2 from the germline V gene are MNHNS and SASEGT. The CDR3 is CASRDRGINEQFF.

The V call is TRBV7-3, the J call TRBJ2-3; TCRdb picks TRBD2, but there is no DNA to check that call. This CDR3 has 14 residues. Germline-derived CDR1 and CDR2 are SGHTA and FQGTGA. The CDR3 region is CASTVAGGTDTQYF.

J is TRBJ2-2 and V is TRBV7-9; no DNA is available, so the TRBD1 call from TCRdb remains unchecked. CDR3 length: 15 amino acids. Germline V lookup: CDR1 SEHNR, CDR2 FQNEAQ (reference sequence). Here the CDR3 reads CASSDDRSNTGELFF.

The chain recombines TRBV6-1 with TRBJ2-1; TCRdb gives TRBD2 as the D gene, but with no DNA this cannot be confirmed. CDR3 length equals 15 residues. CDR1 MNHNS and CDR2 SASEGT come from the germline V gene. CDR3 residues: CASTEGLPKGCEQFF.

V gene TRBV6-1 combines with J gene TRBJ2-7. The CDR3 is 14 residues long. The germline CDR1 and CDR2 sequences are MNHNS and SASEGT. CDR3 sequence reads: CASSEDAAAYEQYF.

The gene calls are TRBV7-9 and TRBJ2-1. Germline CDR1 SEHNR, CDR2 FQNEAQ (reference sequence). The CDR3 runs 12 residues. The CDR3: CASSLDDHEQFF.

CDR3 in amino acids: CASSSMNQGGQSPGELFF. The chain recombines TRBV5-6 with TRBJ2-2; TCRdb gives TRBD1 as the D gene, but with no DNA this cannot be confirmed. CDR3 length: 18 amino acids. Germline V gene sequence: CDR1 SGHDT, CDR2 YYEEEE. The full variable domain, completed using reference TRBV5-6 and TRBJ2-2, is DAGVTQSPTHLIKTRGQQVTLRCSPKSGHDTVSWYQQALGQGPQFIFQYYEEEERQRGNFPDRFSGHQFPNYSSELNVNALLLGDSALYLCASSSMNQGGQSPGELFFGEGSRLTVL.

This chain links TRBV7-9 with TRBJ2-7; without DNA, the TCRdb call of TRBD2 cannot be checked. This CDR3 contains 14 residues. Per the germline V gene, CDR1 is SEHNR and CDR2 is FQNEAQ (reference sequence). The CDR3 sequence is CASSPTTSGYEQYF. Complete variable domain (other parts from reference TRBV7-9 and TRBJ2-7): DTGVSQNPRHKITKRGQNVTFRCDPISEHNRLYWYRQTLGQGPEFLTYFQNEAQLEKSRLLSDRFSAERPKGSFSTLEIQRTEQGDSAMYLCASSPTTSGYEQYFGPGTRLTVT.

The gene calls are TRBV7-9 and TRBJ2-1. Germline CDR1 reads SEHNR; CDR2 reads FQNEAQ (reference sequence). The CDR3 is made up of 11 amino acids. The CDR3 reads CASSSPTEQFF.

The CDR3 loop is CASSQNGRGDEQFF. This chain links TRBV4-1 with TRBJ2-1; no DNA is available, so the TRBD1 call from TCRdb remains unchecked. This CDR3 is built from 14 residues. Germline CDR1 MGHRA, CDR2 YSYEKL.

This chain connects TRBV2 to TRBJ1-2; the D call from TCRdb, TRBD1, cannot be confirmed without DNA. This CDR3 is built from 15 residues. Germline CDR1 SNHLY, CDR2 FYNNEI. CDR3 region: CARINGRGGLYGYTF.

The rearrangement links TRBV5-5 to TRBJ2-1; the TCRdb D gene call, TRBD1, has no DNA to confirm it. CDR1 is SGHKS and CDR2 is YYEKEE in the germline V gene (reference sequence). CDR3 size: 12 residues. The CDR3 spells CASSDTGSEQFF.

CDR3 loop: CASREEGGPTDTQYF. The rearrangement uses TRBV25-1 and TRBJ2-3; without DNA, the TCRdb call of TRBD2 cannot be checked. CDR1 and CDR2 (germline): MGHDK, SYGVNS. This CDR3 has 15 amino acids.

The chain links TRBV25-1 to TRBJ1-4; TCRdb calls TRBD1, which cannot be checked without DNA. In germline, CDR1 is MGHDK, CDR2 SYGVNS. This CDR3 is built from 18 residues. This chain's CDR3 is CASSEMVTGEAFNEKLFF. Complete variable domain (other parts from reference TRBV25-1 and TRBJ1-4): EADIYQTPRYLVIGTGKKITLECSQTMGHDKMYWYQQDPGMELHLIHYSYGVNSTEKGDLSSESTVSRIRTEHFPLTLESARPSHTSQYLCASSEMVTGEAFNEKLFFGSGTQLSVL.

The J gene is TRBJ2-7, the V gene TRBV3-1; the TCRdb call, TRBD1, lacks DNA for checking. The CDR3 extends over 14 amino acids. The germline gives CDR1 LGHDT, CDR2 YNNKEL (reference sequence). The CDR3 region is CASSQVTGTYEQYF.

The CDR3 spells CAWATGSVYNEQFF. The J gene is TRBJ2-1, the V gene TRBV30; with no DNA, the TCRdb D assignment of TRBD1 cannot be verified. The CDR3 is made up of 14 amino acids. CDR1 and CDR2 (germline): GTSNPN, SVGIG (reference sequence). Variable domain in full (rest from reference TRBV30 and TRBJ2-1): SQTIHQWPATLVQPVGSPLSLECTVEGTSNPNLYWYRQAAGRGLQLLFYSVGIGQISSEVPQNLSASRPQDRQFILSSKKLLLSDSGFYLCAWATGSVYNEQFFGPGTRLTVL.

The CDR3 spells CASSLTQGRTDTQYF. The rearrangement links TRBV5-1 to TRBJ2-3; the TRBD1 assignment by TCRdb is unverifiable without DNA. Germline V gene sequence: CDR1 SGHRS, CDR2 YFSETQ. There are 15 residues in the CDR3. Full variable domain (missing parts from reference TRBV5-1 and TRBJ2-3): KAGVTQTPRYLIKTRGQQVTLSCSPISGHRSVSWYQQTPGQGLQFLFEYFSETQRNKGNFPGRFSGRQFSNSRSEMNVSTLELGDSALYLCASSLTQGRTDTQYFGPGTRLTVL.

The rearrangement joins TRBV7-9 to TRBJ2-5. This CDR3 comprises 14 residues. Germline V lookup: CDR1 SEHNR, CDR2 FQNEAQ (reference sequence). The CDR3 protein is CASSLLEPTETQYF.

This chain joins TRBV2 and TRBJ1-5; TCRdb indicates TRBD1, and absent DNA this call remains unverified. This CDR3 is built from 17 residues. Germline V lookup: CDR1 SNHLY, CDR2 FYNNEI. The CDR3 here is CASRARDRAYSNQPQHF.

This sequence joins TRBV10-2 and TRBJ2-5; TCRdb proposes TRBD1, but this gene call is untestable without DNA. The germline gives CDR1 WSHSY, CDR2 SAAADI. The length of the CDR3 is 13 residues. The chain's CDR3 is CATRTGSTETQYF.

The CDR3 loop reads CASSPGLAGGSSYNEQFF. The chain carries TRBV7-9 and TRBJ2-1; the TCRdb call, TRBD2, lacks DNA for checking. The CDR3 spans 18 residues. The V gene's germline CDR1 is SEHNR and CDR2 FQNEAQ (reference sequence).

The chain joins TRBV14 to TRBJ2-7; with no DNA, the TCRdb D assignment of TRBD1 cannot be verified. CDR3 size: 13 residues. CDR1 SGHDN and CDR2 FVKESK come from the germline V gene. This CDR3 reads CASSQLGGDEQYF.

V usage is TRBV12-3 or TRBV12-4 and J usage is TRBJ1-5. The CDR3 spans 16 residues. The CDR3 is CASSISGTRGDQPQHF.

The genes are TRBV7-6 and TRBJ2-7; as DNA is missing, the TRBD1 call by TCRdb cannot be tested. In germline, CDR1 is SGHVS, CDR2 FNYEAQ. This CDR3 is built from 13 residues. The CDR3 here is CASTPLHAGEQYF.

The rearrangement links TRBV27 to TRBJ1-1; as DNA is missing, the TRBD1 call by TCRdb cannot be tested. Germline-derived CDR1 and CDR2 are MNHEY and SMNVEV (reference sequence). The CDR3 sequence is 14 residues long. The CDR3: CASSFLPVGNEAFF.

The rearrangement links TRBV24-1 to TRBJ2-1; TCRdb proposes TRBD2, but this gene call is untestable without DNA. The germline V gene has CDR1 KGHDR and CDR2 SFDVKD. The CDR3 loop spans 14 amino acids. CDR3 amino acids: CATSLAGGPTEQFF.

The V gene is TRBV29-1, the J gene TRBJ2-1; TCRdb designates TRBD2, a call that cannot be tested without DNA. CDR1 SQVTM and CDR2 ANQGSEA come from the germline V gene. This CDR3 has 14 residues. The CDR3: CSSPSGAIYNEQFF.